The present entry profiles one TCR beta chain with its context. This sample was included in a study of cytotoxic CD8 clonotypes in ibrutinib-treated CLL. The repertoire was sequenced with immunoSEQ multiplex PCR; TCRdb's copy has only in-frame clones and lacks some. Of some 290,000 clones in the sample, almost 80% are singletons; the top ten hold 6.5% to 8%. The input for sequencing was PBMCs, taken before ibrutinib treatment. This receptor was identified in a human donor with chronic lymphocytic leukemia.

CDR3 nucleotide sequence: TGTGCCAGCTTGCTTGGGATAGTCCCCTACGAGCAGTACTTC. Translation: CASLLGIVPYEQYF. The chain recombines TRBV7-2 with TRBJ2-7; D remains ambiguous. The CDR3 contains 14 residues. The V end lost 8 bases, the J end lost 2 bases, and 16 bases lay between the germline ends. Looked up from germline, CDR1 is SGHTA and CDR2 is FQGNSA.